One and the same sample provided the 10 T cell receptor beta chains below, sequenced in a study of T cell repertoires in cytomegalovirus infection. These receptors have no known antigen. TCRdb ran MiXCR on the reads and lists one entry per CDR3 protein. The data hold about 150,000 distinct CDR3 sequences, with approximately 30% observed a single time. The sample was CD8+ T cells from cultured PBMCs, taken from culture after CMV antigen stimulation. The receptors come from a human donor in good health (CMV status not recorded). Some clones in this sample may be carry-over from other donors' samples.

This clonotype turned up a few times. This chain joins TRBV7-9 and TRBJ2-3; D is uncertain. With 6 bases removed from V and 2 bases from J, the gap between germline ends came to 9 bases. Germline CDR1 is SEHNR and CDR2 is FQNEAQ (reference sequence). This CDR3 is built from 13 residues. CDR3 in amino acids: CASRPKNTDTQYF. The CDR3 DNA is TGTGCCAGCAGACCTAAAAACACAGATACGCAGTATTTT.

CDR3 sequence reads: CASSTSARFPGELFF. The CDR3 bases are TGTGCCAGCAGCACCTCGGCCCGGTTCCCCGGGGAGCTGTTTTTT. This chain uses TRBV7-9 with TRBJ2-2; D unresolved. The CDR3 runs to 15 residues. V lost 5 bases and J lost 6, with 16 bases in between. Germline V gives CDR1 SEHNR, CDR2 FQNEAQ (reference sequence).

The gene calls are TRBV7-6 and TRBJ1-4, with TRBD1 matching 7 bases. The length of the CDR3 is 16 residues. Trimming at V came to 6 bases and at J to 6 bases, leaving 13 bases not matched to a gene. Germline loops: CDR1 SGHVS, CDR2 FNYEAQ. CDR3 bases: TGTGCCAGCAGTCTATCGCTAGGAGACAGGGATGAAAAACTGTTTTTT. This translates into CASSLSLGDRDEKLFF.

The chain couples TRBV19 to TRBJ2-1, with TRBD1 matching over 10 bases. Germline-derived CDR1 and CDR2 are LNHDA and SQIVND (reference sequence). The CDR3 covers 16 residues. Unmatched junction bases numbered 4, after V lost 0 bases and J lost 5 bases. The CDR3 protein is CASSIDRGTGDNEQFF. The DNA for the CDR3 is TGTGCCAGTAGTATAGATCGTGGGACAGGGGACAATGAGCAGTTCTTC.

In its sample, this clonotype was seen once. The genes are TRBV28 and TRBJ1-1; no firm D call. Trimming took off 2 bases at V and 6 bases at J, with 7 bases between the two ends. The CDR3 is 12 amino acids. Germline V gene sequence: CDR1 MDHEN, CDR2 SYDVKM. The CDR3 sequence: CASSLPSSEAFF. CDR3 in DNA: TGTGCCAGCAGTTTACCCTCCTCTGAAGCTTTCTTT.

V is TRBV27 and J is TRBJ2-3; TRBD2 matches 7 bases. The CDR3 runs 15 residues. CDR1 is MNHEY, CDR2 SMNVEV, per germline (reference sequence). The trim removed 4 bases at V and 2 bases at J, leaving 6 bases unmatched. This CDR3 is CASSSRGRATDTQYF. CDR3 DNA: TGTGCCAGCAGTTCCCGGGGGAGGGCCACAGATACGCAGTATTTT.

The rearrangement links TRBV19 to TRBJ2-7; 8 bases map to TRBD1. J lost 3 bases, V lost 4 bases, and 11 bases had no gene match. The germline V gene encodes CDR1 LNHDA and CDR2 SQIVND (reference sequence). The CDR3 runs to 16 residues. CDR3 residues: CASSTLWGQDGYEQYF. CDR3 in DNA: TGTGCCAGTAGTACATTATGGGGACAGGACGGCTACGAGCAGTACTTC.

Comments on this clonotype: At one of its ends the junction is not consistent with the germline gene, which may arise from a read error. The chain links TRBV5-1 to TRBJ1-1; 8 positions agree with TRBD1. The CDR3 is made up of 16 amino acids. Germline CDR1 reads SGHRS; CDR2 reads YFSETQ. CDR3 residues: CASSLAGGGMNTEACF. For the CDR3, the DNA is TGCGCCAGCAGCTTGGCAGGGGGCGGGATGAACACTGAAGCTTGCTTT.

Only a few counts were recorded for this clonotype. The V call is TRBV6-6, the J call TRBJ2-2; D possibly corresponds to TRBD1 (6 bases). CDR1 MNHNY and CDR2 SVGAGI come from the germline V gene (reference sequence). This CDR3 has 14 residues. V lost 2 bases and J 6 bases, leaving 10 bases between the germline ends. This CDR3 reads CASSYLTGSGELFF. In nucleotides, the CDR3 is TGTGCCAGCAGTTACCTGACAGGATCCGGGGAGCTGTTTTTT.

The table lists this clonotype with a few counts. This chain uses TRBV4-1 with TRBJ1-1; D remains ambiguous. The CDR3 is 15 amino acids. Looked up from germline, CDR1 is MGHRA and CDR2 is YSYEKL. V shed 4 bases and J shed 0 bases, with 12 bases lying between them. The CDR3 DNA follows: TGCGCCAGCAGCCTCGAACCGAAAATGAACACTGAAGCTTTCTTT. It translates to CASSLEPKMNTEAFF.